Below, one TCR beta chain is given with its context. The sample comes from a study of blood T cell repertoires in COVID-19. Study-level background: Spain, Italy and the United States supplied samples that represented acute and convalescent COVID-19. Sample material is recorded as cDNA or gDNA derived from T cells, B-cell-depleted T cells, or PBMCs.

In the authors' methods: Counts of nucleated cells, estimated from reference gene primer amplification, were obtained. Some clones are missing from TCRdb's copy, which holds only in-frame ones; the method was immunoSEQ multiplex PCR. V, J and clone size reflect that table, while D and trimming were determined from the DNA. Of under 200,000 clones listed, around 90% are singletons. Specimen: peripheral blood. The source is a man aged 40-50 years with active or convalescent COVID-19.

This chain's CDR3 is CASSPDGQGDGTEAFF. DNA for the CDR3: TGTGCCAGCTCACCTGACGGACAGGGGGACGGCACTGAAGCTTTCTTT. This sequence joins TRBV18 and TRBJ1-1; TRBD1 matches 10 bases. Per the germline V gene, CDR1 is KGHSH and CDR2 is LQKENI. Germline trimming cut 3 bases from V and 4 bases from J; bases unmatched to any gene: 8. This CDR3 comprises 16 residues.